This TCR beta chain appears in the sequencing data of a study of early T cells in non-severe SARS-CoV-2 infection. V was pared by 4 bases and J by 5 bases, with 9 bases of the junction left unmatched. Germline CDR1 MGHRA, CDR2 YSYEKL. The CDR3 covers 17 residues. This clonotype was detected ten times or more. The antigen remains unidentified. Researchers attached unique molecular identifiers to individual cDNA molecules. TCRdb itself ran the 5' RACE reads through MiXCR, one entry per CDR3 protein. The sample includes some 33,000 distinct CDR3 sequences, approximately 5% of them seen just once. General study points: Clonotype matching in VDJdb favored anti-spike CD8 responses and did not capture private and CD4 specificities.

Sequenced: whole blood. The chain links TRBV4-1 to TRBJ2-2, with 11 bases lining up with TRBD2. The source is an adult who was a healthcare worker with PCR-confirmed SARS-CoV-2 infection or an uninfected control (not recorded which). The CDR3 region is CASSLYQLAGVTGELFF. The DNA of the CDR3 is TGCGCCAGCAGCCTATACCAACTAGCGGGGGTGACCGGGGAGCTGTTTTTT.